This T cell receptor beta chain emerged from a study of blood T cells in healthy people across ages. Using a J-beta primer mix together with a sample-barcoded 5' primer, a second PCR was run for roughly 7 to 11 cycles. One entry per CDR3 protein, called by TCRdb with MiXCR from the 5' RACE reads. This table has over 700,000 distinct CDR3 sequences, roughly 25% appearing once. The V segment lost 4 bases and the J segment 14 bases; nucleotides outside the gene matches: 7. Looked up from germline, CDR1 is MGHDK and CDR2 is SYGVNS. This CDR3 is 12 amino acids long. This clonotype has only a few counts. The same specimen was also included in a second study, on T cells of mothers and their children.

The sequenced material came from blood. This TCR was recovered from a boy aged 10-17 years in good health. The chain has TRBV25-1 and TRBJ1-5, with 8 nucleotides matching TRBD1. The CDR3 bases are TGTGCCAGCAGTGCGTTGGGACAGGCAAAGCATTTT. This translates into CASSALGQAKHF.